The entry below describes one TCR beta chain. Its antigen is still unknown. Base-call qualities are not available, and no considerably larger clone is one nucleotide away. At diagnosis, tumor, uninvolved tumor-adjacent lung and peripheral blood were collected and then preserved as a mix of FFPE and fresh-frozen material. For TCR repertoire profiling, the blood samples were analyzed as peripheral blood mononuclear cells. CDR1 SGHVS and CDR2 FNYEAQ are derived from the germline V gene. V sheds 5 bases and J sheds 1 base, leaving 11 bases between their ends. From the cysteine through the phenylalanine, the CDR3 covers 15 amino acids. Only the CDR3 DNA stays, 45 bases, in frame from base 1. The entry originates in a study of T cells in localized non-small cell lung cancer (dated by TCRdb to about 2020). Background on the whole study: Comparing tumors with uninvolved tumor-adjacent lungs, the study looked at the T cell repertoires of around 250 patients with early-stage NSCLC. The cohort consisted of roughly 240 treatment-naive NSCLC patients whose localized lung tumors had been resected. NSCLC patients had a mean age of approximately 70 years, and 129 were male and more than 90 female.

TCR beta CDR3 regions were sequenced from DNA using the immunoSEQ Assay. On the authors' methods: To compute T cell density, TCR beta template counts were normalized to usable DNA, which was estimated by amplifying housekeeping genes. Using the preseqR package, richness was estimated by extrapolating to 120,000 templates for tissue samples and 400,000 templates for PBMC samples. Clonality was taken to be one minus Pielou's evenness. Tissue-enriched TCRs were identified by differential abundance testing using productive amino-acid clonotypes, minimum total count 5 and alpha 0.1. Repertoire overlap between compartments was quantified with the Jaccard Index and Morisita Overlap Index. GLIPH grouped TCR beta CDR3s together with public tetramer-defined viral CDR3s, and a viral motif had to include at least three viral sequences and show V-gene enrichment. TCRdb provides this immuneACCESS table in a form limited to in-frame rearrangements. Some clones are lacking; in checked studies, under half of them reflect an unresolved V gene, and why the rest are absent is not known. The V and J calls and clone size are taken from that table; D and trimming were inferred from the DNA. This sample lists around 33,000 clones; almost 85% were detected once. Of the sample, 17% is held by the ten largest clones.

Paper-wide results and their limitations: Higher blood T cell density associated with longer overall survival, while higher adjacent-lung clonality associated with shorter survival. Uninvolved tumor-adjacent lung showed the highest T cell clonality, higher than tumor, which suggests more focused antigenic responses in the uninvolved tumor-adjacent lung. Because the study design was exploratory, TCR variables were selected using unadjusted p-values without false-discovery rate correction. A median of roughly 58 of the top 100 tumor clones were detected in paired uninvolved adjacent lung, and approximately 28 of these tumor clones were also found among the top 100 clones of the paired uninvolved adjacent lung. Multi-region tumor sequencing was not performed, so intratumor heterogeneity could not be excluded.

The input for sequencing was peripheral blood, taken before any cancer treatment. This TCR was sampled from a male donor aged 60 or older with stage III squamous cell lung carcinoma. The chain is made from TRBV7-6 and TRBJ2-2; no D gene can be assigned with confidence. The DNA sequence reads TGTGCCAGCAGCACTTATTCTAAGAACACCGGGGAGCTGTTTTTT. This translates into CASSTYSKNTGELFF.